The 5 T cell receptor beta chains below come from one sample, sequenced in a study of cytomegalovirus exposure and HLA in healthy donors. A multiplex PCR was run with 60 Vbeta primers and 13 Jbeta primers. The table came from immunoSEQ multiplex PCR; TCRdb's copy has only in-frame clones and leaves some out. The table has roughly 170,000 clones, about four fifths seen once; the top ten hold 4.8%. Sample: PBMCs. The receptors derive from a man between 18 and 35 years old in good health and CMV-seronegative.

This chain joins TRBV21-1 and TRBJ1-2. TRBV21-1 is a pseudogene. This CDR3 spans 15 amino acids. The CDR3 sequence: CASSPTICRNYGYTF. The CDR3 DNA follows: TGTGCCAGCAGCCCCACTATCTGCCGAAACTATGGCTACACCTTC.

This chain connects TRBV13 to TRBJ1-2; 8 bases line up with TRBD1. The germline V gene encodes CDR1 PRHDT and CDR2 FYEKMQ (reference sequence). The CDR3 is 15 residues long. V lost 5 bases, J lost 7 bases, and 12 bases stayed unmatched. The CDR3 bases are TGTGCCAGCAGCCTAACCAGGGGGCGCCCGGGTGGCTACACCTTC. It is translated as CASSLTRGRPGGYTF.

The chain uses TRBV2 and TRBJ2-2; 8 bases line up with TRBD1. Trimming at V came to 9 bases and at J to 0 bases, leaving 6 bases not matched to a gene. The CDR3 loop spans 15 amino acids. Per germline, CDR1 SNHLY and CDR2 FYNNEI. CDR3 bases: TGTGCCAGACAGACGACAGGGGCGAACACCGGGGAGCTGTTTTTT. This gives the protein CARQTTGANTGELFF.

V usage is TRBV5-1 and J usage is TRBJ2-7, with D perhaps matching TRBD2 (6 bases). Germline lookup yields CDR1 SGHRS and CDR2 YFSETQ. Trimming removed 0 bases from V and 3 bases from J, with 10 bases in between. The CDR3 runs to 14 residues. The CDR3 nucleotides are TGCGCCAGCAGCTTGGCCCCGACTAGCTACGAGCAGTACTTC. Its protein product is CASSLAPTSYEQYF.

This chain uses TRBV4-3 with TRBJ1-5; no reliable D call. The CDR3 length is 14 residues. Germline V gene data show CDR1 as LGHNA and CDR2 as YSLEER. The V end lost 1 base, the J end lost 4 bases, and 8 bases lay between the germline ends. This chain's CDR3 is CASSQGTGNQPQHF. CDR3 bases: TGCGCCAGCAGCCAAGGGACGGGGAATCAGCCCCAGCATTTT.